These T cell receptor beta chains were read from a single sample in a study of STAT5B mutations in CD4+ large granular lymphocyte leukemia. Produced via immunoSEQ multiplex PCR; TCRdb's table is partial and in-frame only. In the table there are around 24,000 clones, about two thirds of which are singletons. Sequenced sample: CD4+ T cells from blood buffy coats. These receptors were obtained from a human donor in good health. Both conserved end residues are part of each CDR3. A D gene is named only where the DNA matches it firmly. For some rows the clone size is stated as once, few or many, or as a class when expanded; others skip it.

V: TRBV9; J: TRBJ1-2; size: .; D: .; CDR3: CASRRQGYGYTF; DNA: TGTGCCAGCAGAAGGCAGGGTTACGGCTACACCTTC
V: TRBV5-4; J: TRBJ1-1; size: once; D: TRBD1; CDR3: CASSNPGQGWGTEAFF; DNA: TGTGCCAGCAGCAACCCGGGACAGGGGTGGGGCACTGAAGCTTTCTTT
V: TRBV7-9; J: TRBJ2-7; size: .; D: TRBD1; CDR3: CASSEGQGRMGEQYF; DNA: TGTGCCAGCAGCGAGGGACAGGGGAGGATGGGTGAGCAGTACTTC
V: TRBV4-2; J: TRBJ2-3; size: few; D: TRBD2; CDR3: CASSQDSPPAGVTDTQYF; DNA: TGTGCCAGCAGCCAAGATTCCCCCCCAGCGGGGGTTACAGATACGCAGTATTTT
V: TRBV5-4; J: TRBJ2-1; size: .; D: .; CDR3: CASSAKTSDNEQFF; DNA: TGTGCCAGCAGCGCCAAAACATCGGACAATGAGCAGTTCTTC
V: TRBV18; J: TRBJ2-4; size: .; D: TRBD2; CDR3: CASSAGLAGMLAKNIQYF; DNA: TGTGCCAGCTCAGCGGGACTAGCGGGGATGCTAGCCAAAAACATTCAGTACTTC
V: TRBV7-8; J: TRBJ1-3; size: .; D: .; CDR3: CASSLAQRGHTIYF; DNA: TGTGCCAGCAGCTTAGCGCAGCGGGGACACACCATATATTTT
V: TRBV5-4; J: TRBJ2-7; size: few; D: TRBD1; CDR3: CASSKTGLTYEQYF; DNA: TGTGCCAGCAGCAAGACAGGGCTTACCTACGAGCAGTACTTC
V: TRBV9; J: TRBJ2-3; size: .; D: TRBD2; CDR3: CASSAGLAGYTDTQYF; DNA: TGTGCCAGCAGCGCGGGACTAGCGGGTTACACAGATACGCAGTATTTT
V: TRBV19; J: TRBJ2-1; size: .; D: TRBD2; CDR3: CASSPGLAGGEQFF; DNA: TGTGCCAGTAGTCCCGGACTAGCGGGCGGTGAGCAGTTCTTC
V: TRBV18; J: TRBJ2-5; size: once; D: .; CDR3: CASSPPPGGETQYF; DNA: TGTGCCAGCTCACCACCCCCCGGCGGGGAGACCCAGTACTTC
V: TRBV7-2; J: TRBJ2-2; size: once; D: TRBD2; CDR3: CASSRLAGVPGELFF; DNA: TGTGCCAGCAGCCGACTAGCGGGGGTCCCCGGGGAGCTGTTTTTT
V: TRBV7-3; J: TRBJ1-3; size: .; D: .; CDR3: CASSSLGGGGGNTIYF; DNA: TGTGCCAGCAGCTCCCTCGGGGGTGGCGGCGGAAACACCATATATTTT
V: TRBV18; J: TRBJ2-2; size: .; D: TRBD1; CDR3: CASSPSGTVHTGELFF; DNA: TGTGCCAGCTCACCATCCGGGACAGTGCACACCGGGGAGCTGTTTTTT
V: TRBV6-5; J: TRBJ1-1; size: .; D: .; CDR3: CASSYSLLSTNTEAFF; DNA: TGTGCCAGCAGTTACTCGTTACTCAGCACAAACACTGAAGCTTTCTTT
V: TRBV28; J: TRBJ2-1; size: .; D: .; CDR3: CASSRLSVGGGEQFF; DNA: TGTGCCAGCAGCCGCCTGAGCGTGGGAGGCGGTGAGCAGTTCTTC
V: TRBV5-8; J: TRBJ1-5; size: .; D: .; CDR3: CASSWDLSGQPQHF; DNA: TGTGCCAGCAGTTGGGACCTAAGCGGTCAGCCCCAGCATTTT
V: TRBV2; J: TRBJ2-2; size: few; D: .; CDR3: CASREDSGTGELFF; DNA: TGTGCCAGCAGGGAAGATAGCGGCACCGGGGAGCTGTTTTTT
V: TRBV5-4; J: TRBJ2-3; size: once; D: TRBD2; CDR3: CASSSRGESGTDTQYF; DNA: TGTGCCAGCAGCTCGCGGGGGGAATCCGGCACAGATACGCAGTATTTT
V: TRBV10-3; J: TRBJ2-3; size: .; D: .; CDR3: CAISVRHSGDTQYF; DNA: TGTGCCATCAGTGTTCGCCACTCGGGAGATACGCAGTATTTT
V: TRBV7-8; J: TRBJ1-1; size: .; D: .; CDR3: CASSADSLKRLNTEAFF; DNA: TGTGCCAGCAGCGCTGACAGCCTTAAAAGACTGAACACTGAAGCTTTCTTT
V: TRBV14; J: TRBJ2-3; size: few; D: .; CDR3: CASSQDRNTQYF; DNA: TGTGCCAGCAGCCAAGACAGAAATACGCAGTATTTT
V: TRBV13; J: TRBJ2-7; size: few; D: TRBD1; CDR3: CASSSTGTGLGEQYF; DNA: TGTGCCAGCAGCTCCACCGGGACAGGGCTTGGGGAGCAGTACTTC
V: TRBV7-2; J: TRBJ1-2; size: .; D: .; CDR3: CASSSDTGGGYGYTF; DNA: TGTGCCAGCAGCTCAGACACGGGGGGCGGCTATGGCTACACCTTC
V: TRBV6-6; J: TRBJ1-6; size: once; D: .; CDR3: CASNGPSYNSPLHF; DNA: TGTGCCAGCAACGGTCCCTCCTATAATTCACCCCTCCACTTT
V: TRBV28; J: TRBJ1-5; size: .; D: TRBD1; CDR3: CASSLGTGKQPQHF; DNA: TGTGCCAGCAGCCTTGGGACAGGTAAACAGCCCCAGCATTTT
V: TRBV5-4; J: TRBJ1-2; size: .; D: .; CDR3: CASSTDSTYGYTF; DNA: TGTGCCAGCAGCACCGACAGTACCTATGGCTACACCTTC
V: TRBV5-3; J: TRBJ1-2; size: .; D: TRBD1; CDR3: CARSPQKTDRNYGYTF; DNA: TGTGCCAGAAGCCCCCAGAAAACGGACAGGAACTATGGCTACACCTTC
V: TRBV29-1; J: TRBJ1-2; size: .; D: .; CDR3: CSVGGTGAPNYGYTF; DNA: TGCAGCGTTGGGGGCACGGGGGCGCCTAACTATGGCTACACCTTC
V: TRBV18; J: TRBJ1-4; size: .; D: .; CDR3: CASAGTRDEKLFF; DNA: TGTGCCAGCGCCGGGACACGGGATGAAAAACTGTTTTTT
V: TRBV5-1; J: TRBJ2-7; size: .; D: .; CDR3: CASSFSNSYEQYF; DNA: TGCGCCAGCAGCTTTTCCAACTCCTACGAGCAGTACTTC
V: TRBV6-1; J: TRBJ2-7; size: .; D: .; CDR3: CASSEIRGAYEQYF; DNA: TGTGCCAGCAGTGAAATCAGGGGGGCCTACGAGCAGTACTTC
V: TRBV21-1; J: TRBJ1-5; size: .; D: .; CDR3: CASSRDRVNQPQHF; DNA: TGTGCCAGCAGCAGGGACAGGGTCAATCAGCCCCAGCATTTT
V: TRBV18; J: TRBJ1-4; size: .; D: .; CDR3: CASSPRRQGAEKLFF; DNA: TGTGCCAGCTCACCACGGCGTCAGGGAGCTGAAAAACTGTTTTTT
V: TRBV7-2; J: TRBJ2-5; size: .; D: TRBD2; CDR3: CASSLAGTSLETQYF; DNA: TGTGCCAGCAGCTTAGCGGGGACTAGCCTGGAGACCCAGTACTTC
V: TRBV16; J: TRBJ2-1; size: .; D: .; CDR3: CASSQGSNNEQFF; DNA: TGTGCCAGCAGCCAAGGCAGTAACAATGAGCAGTTCTTC
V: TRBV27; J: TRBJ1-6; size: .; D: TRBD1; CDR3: CASRTGEGWSPLHF; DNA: TGTGCCAGCAGAACAGGGGAGGGTTGGTCACCCCTCCACTTT
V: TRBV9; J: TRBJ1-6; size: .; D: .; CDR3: CASSLDWGSPLHF; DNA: TGTGCCAGCAGCCTTGACTGGGGTTCACCCCTCCACTTT
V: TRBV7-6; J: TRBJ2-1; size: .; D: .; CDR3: CASSLGSFKGSYNEQFF; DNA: TGTGCCAGCAGCTTAGGATCTTTTAAGGGCTCCTACAATGAGCAGTTCTTC
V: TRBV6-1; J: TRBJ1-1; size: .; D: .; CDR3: CASSADGRKNTEAFF; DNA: TGTGCCAGCAGTGCGGACGGCCGAAAGAACACTGAAGCTTTCTTT
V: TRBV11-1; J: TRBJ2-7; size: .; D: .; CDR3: CASTETLTSYEQYF; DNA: TGTGCCAGCACCGAGACATTAACCTCCTACGAGCAGTACTTC
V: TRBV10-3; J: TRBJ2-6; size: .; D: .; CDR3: CAHRDGLSGANVLTF; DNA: TGTGCCCACCGGGACGGTCTCTCTGGGGCCAACGTCCTGACTTTC
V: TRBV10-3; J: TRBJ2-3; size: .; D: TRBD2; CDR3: CAIRNGLAGGSTDTQYF; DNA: TGTGCCATCAGGAACGGACTAGCGGGGGGGAGCACAGATACGCAGTATTTT
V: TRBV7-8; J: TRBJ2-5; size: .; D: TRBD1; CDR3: CASSSGQGGTQYF; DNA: TGTGCCAGCAGCTCAGGACAGGGAGGGACCCAGTACTTC
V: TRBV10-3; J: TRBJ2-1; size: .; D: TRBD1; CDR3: CAISESSGTGVGYNEQFF; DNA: TGTGCCATCAGTGAGTCATCGGGGACAGGGGTGGGGTACAATGAGCAGTTCTTC
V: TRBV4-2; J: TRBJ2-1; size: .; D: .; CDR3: CASSRSGGGPVYEQFF; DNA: TGTGCCAGCAGCCGATCTGGGGGGGGGCCGGTTTATGAGCAGTTCTTC
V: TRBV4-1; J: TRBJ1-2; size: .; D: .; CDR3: CASSQGYLGRARYGYTF; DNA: TGCGCCAGCAGCCAAGGCTATCTAGGCAGGGCGCGCTATGGCTACACCTTC
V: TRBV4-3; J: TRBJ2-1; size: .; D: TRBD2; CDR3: CASSQDSGGGGQFF; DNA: TGCGCCAGCAGCCAAGATTCTGGGGGGGGTGGGCAGTTCTTC
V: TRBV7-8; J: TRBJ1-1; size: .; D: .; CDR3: CASSPGGGTEAFF; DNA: TGTGCCAGCAGTCCCGGGGGGGGCACTGAAGCTTTCTTT
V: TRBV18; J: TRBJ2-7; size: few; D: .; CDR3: CASSRGDGASYEQYF; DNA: TGTGCCAGCTCACGGGGGGATGGTGCTTCCTACGAGCAGTACTTC
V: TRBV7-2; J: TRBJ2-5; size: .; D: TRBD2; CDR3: CASSRPGLGDETQYF; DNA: TGTGCCAGCAGCCGTCCGGGACTAGGAGACGAGACCCAGTACTTC
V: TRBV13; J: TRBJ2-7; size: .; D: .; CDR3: CASSLGAWLEQYF; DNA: TGTGCCAGCAGCTTGGGCGCTTGGCTCGAGCAGTACTTC
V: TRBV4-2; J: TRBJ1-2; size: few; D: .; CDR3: CASSQDLRQNYGYTF; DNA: TGTGCCAGCAGCCAAGATCTCCGCCAGAACTATGGCTACACCTTC
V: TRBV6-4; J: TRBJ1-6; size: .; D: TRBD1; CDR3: CASRNEVTGGSPLHF; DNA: TGTGCCAGCAGGAACGAGGTGACAGGGGGTTCACCCCTCCACTTT
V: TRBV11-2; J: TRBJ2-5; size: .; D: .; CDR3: CASSPRLQETQYF; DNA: TGTGCCAGCTCACCGAGACTTCAAGAGACCCAGTACTTC
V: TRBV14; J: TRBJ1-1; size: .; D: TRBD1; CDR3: CASSQKDRASLNTEAFF; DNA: TGTGCCAGCAGCCAAAAGGACAGGGCTTCGTTAAACACTGAAGCTTTCTTT
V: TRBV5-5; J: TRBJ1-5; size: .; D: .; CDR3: CASSLEGQPQHF; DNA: TGTGCCAGCAGCTTGGAGGGTCAGCCCCAGCATTTT
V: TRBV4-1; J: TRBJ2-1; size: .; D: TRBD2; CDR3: CASSPGLAGTYNEQFF; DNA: TGCGCCAGCAGCCCGGGACTAGCGGGGACCTACAATGAGCAGTTCTTC
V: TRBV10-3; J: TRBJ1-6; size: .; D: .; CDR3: CAIRSQGEDNSPLHF; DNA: TGTGCCATCAGAAGTCAGGGTGAGGATAATTCACCCCTCCACTTT